This T cell receptor (beta chain) was recovered during a study of blood T cell repertoires in COVID-19. Sequencing used immunoSEQ multiplex PCR; TCRdb keeps in-frame clones, though not all of them. The repertoire includes fewer than 250,000 clones, around 90% of them detected once, and approximately 2.4% sits in the top ten. Clinical history reported by participants formed the basis on which cohorts were assigned. Source material: PBMCs or T cells enriched from blood (not recorded which). The receptor was isolated from a woman in her thirties with acute COVID-19.

Here the CDR3 reads CATTRDSLTNQPQHF. DNA of the CDR3: TGTGCCACAACCCGGGACTCCCTTACGAATCAGCCCCAGCATTTT. The V and J genes are TRBV2 and TRBJ1-5; tentative D call: TRBD1 (5 bases). Germline values: CDR1 SNHLY, CDR2 FYNNEI. Trimming cost V 10 bases and J 4 bases, with 20 bases left between them. CDR3 length: 15 residues.